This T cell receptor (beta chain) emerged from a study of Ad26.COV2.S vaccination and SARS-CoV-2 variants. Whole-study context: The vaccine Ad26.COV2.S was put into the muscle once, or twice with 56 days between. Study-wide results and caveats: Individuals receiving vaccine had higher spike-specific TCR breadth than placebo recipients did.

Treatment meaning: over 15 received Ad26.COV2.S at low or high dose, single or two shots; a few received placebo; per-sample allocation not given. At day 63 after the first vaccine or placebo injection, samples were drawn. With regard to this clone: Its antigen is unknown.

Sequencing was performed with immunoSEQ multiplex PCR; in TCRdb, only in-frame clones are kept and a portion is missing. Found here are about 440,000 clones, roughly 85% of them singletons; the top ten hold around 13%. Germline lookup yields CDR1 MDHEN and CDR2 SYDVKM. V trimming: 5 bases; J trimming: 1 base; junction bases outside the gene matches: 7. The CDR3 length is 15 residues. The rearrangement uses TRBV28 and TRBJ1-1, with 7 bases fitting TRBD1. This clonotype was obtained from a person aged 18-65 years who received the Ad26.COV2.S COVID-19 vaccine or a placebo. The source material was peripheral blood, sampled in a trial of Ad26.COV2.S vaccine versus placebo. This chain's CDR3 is CASSANRGGNTEAFF. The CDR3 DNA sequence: TGTGCCAGCAGTGCCAACAGGGGCGGGAACACTGAAGCTTTCTTT.